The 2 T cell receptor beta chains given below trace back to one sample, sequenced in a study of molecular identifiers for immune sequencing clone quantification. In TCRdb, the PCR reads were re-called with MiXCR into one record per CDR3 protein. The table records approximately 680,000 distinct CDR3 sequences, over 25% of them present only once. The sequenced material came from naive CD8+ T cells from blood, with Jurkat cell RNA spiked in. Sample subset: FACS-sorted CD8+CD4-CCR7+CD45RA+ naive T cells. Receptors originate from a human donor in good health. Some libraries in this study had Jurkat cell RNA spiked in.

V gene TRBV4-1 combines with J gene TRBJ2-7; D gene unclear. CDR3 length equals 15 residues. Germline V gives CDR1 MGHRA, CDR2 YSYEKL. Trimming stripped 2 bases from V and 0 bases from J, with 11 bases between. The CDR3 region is CASSQTESPSYEQYF. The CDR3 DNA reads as TGCGCCAGCAGCCAAACAGAGTCACCCTCCTACGAGCAGTACTTC.

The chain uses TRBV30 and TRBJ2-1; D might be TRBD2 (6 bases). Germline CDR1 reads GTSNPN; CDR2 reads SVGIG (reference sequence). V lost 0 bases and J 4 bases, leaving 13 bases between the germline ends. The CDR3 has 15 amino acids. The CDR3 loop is CAWSVDGGVYNEQFF. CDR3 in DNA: TGTGCCTGGAGTGTTGATGGCGGGGTTTACAATGAGCAGTTCTTC. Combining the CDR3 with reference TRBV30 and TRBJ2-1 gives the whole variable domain SQTIHQWPATLVQPVGSPLSLECTVEGTSNPNLYWYRQAAGRGLQLLFYSVGIGQISSEVPQNLSASRPQDRQFILSSKKLLLSDSGFYLCAWSVDGGVYNEQFFGPGTRLTVL.